The 14 T cell receptor beta chains in this list originate from one sample, sequenced in a study of cytomegalovirus exposure and HLA in healthy donors. A multiplex PCR was run with 60 Vbeta primers and 13 Jbeta primers. Assay: immunoSEQ multiplex PCR; the TCRdb copy retains only in-frame clones and omits some. The data contain roughly 160,000 clones, approximately 85% of them singletons. The sequencing input was PBMCs. The origin of the receptors is a young man in good health and CMV-seropositive.

This chain connects TRBV19 to TRBJ2-7; perhaps TRBD2 as D (5 bases). Germline loops: CDR1 LNHDA, CDR2 SQIVND (reference sequence). Trimming removed 5 bases from V and 3 bases from J, with 11 bases in between. CDR3 length: 13 amino acids. CDR3 loop: CASSASWNYEQYF. In nucleotides, the CDR3 is TGTGCCAGTAGTGCTAGCTGGAACTACGAGCAGTACTTC.

The J gene is TRBJ2-3, the V gene TRBV28; 7 nucleotides line up with TRBD2. The CDR3 has 16 residues. V lost 3 bases and J lost 3; bases outside the gene matches: 9. CDR1 is MDHEN and CDR2 is SYDVKM in the germline V gene. CDR3 protein: CASSFAGEGRTDTQYF. CDR3 coding DNA: TGTGCCAGCAGTTTCGCGGGGGAAGGGAGGACAGATACGCAGTATTTT.

This sequence joins TRBV18 and TRBJ2-5; possible D gene TRBD1, 6 bases. The germline gives CDR1 KGHSH, CDR2 LQKENI. V lost 1 base to trimming and J lost 4 bases, with 13 bases between them. The CDR3 is 15 residues long. The CDR3 DNA is TGTGCCAGCTCACCACAAGGGACACCCGGAGAGACCCAGTACTTC. This sequence encodes CASSPQGTPGETQYF.

A note on this clone: A junction boundary mismatches the germline segment, possibly from a read error. J is TRBJ2-3 and V is TRBV7-7; TRBD1 is a possible D gene (5 bases). Germline V gives CDR1 SSHAT, CDR2 FNYEAQ (reference sequence). CDR3 length: 15 residues. In nucleotides, the CDR3 is TGTGCTAGCAGCGACAGTAACCTTGGCACAGATACGCAGTATTTT. Translating it yields CASSDSNLGTDTQYF.

This clone was counted once. The chain couples TRBV28 to TRBJ1-2; D is perhaps TRBD1 (5 bases). V gave up 3 bases and J gave up 6 bases, with 11 bases separating them. CDR1 is MDHEN, CDR2 SYDVKM, per germline. The CDR3 length is 13 residues. Written as DNA, the CDR3 is TGTGCCAGCAGTTTGTCTGCGGGGGATGGCTACACCTTC. As protein: CASSLSAGDGYTF.

V is TRBV7-3 and J is TRBJ2-2; no firm D call. Trimming removed 2 bases at V and 4 bases at J, with 5 bases between. Germline assignment: CDR1 SGHTA and CDR2 FQGTGA. CDR3 size: 13 residues. The CDR3 region is CASSLLRTGELFF. CDR3 nucleotides: TGTGCCAGCAGCTTACTTCGCACCGGGGAGCTGTTTTTT.

V is TRBV19 and J is TRBJ2-1; TRBD2 agrees at 8 bases. This CDR3 spans 15 amino acids. V lost 1 base, J lost 4 bases, and 3 bases stayed unmatched. Germline V lookup: CDR1 LNHDA, CDR2 SQIVND (reference sequence). CDR3 sequence: CASSIALAVYNEQFF. In DNA form, the CDR3 reads TGTGCCAGTAGTATAGCACTAGCGGTATACAATGAGCAGTTCTTC.

The chain combines TRBV4-1 with TRBJ2-1, with 12 positions matching TRBD2. The CDR3 contains 16 residues. V was pared by 0 bases and J by 4 bases, with 1 base of the junction left unmatched. Germline V gene lookup returns CDR1 MGHRA and CDR2 YSYEKL. Here the CDR3 DNA reads TGCGCCAGCAGCCAAGACACTAGCGGGAGGTACAATGAGCAGTTCTTC. It specifies CASSQDTSGRYNEQFF.

The CDR3 DNA reads TGTGCCAGCAGCTTGGGGACACTTAGCAATCAGCCCCAGCATTTT. Residues: CASSLGTLSNQPQHF. V is TRBV5-6 and J is TRBJ1-5; a possible D gene is TRBD1 (5 bases). This CDR3 is 15 amino acids long. Germline V gives CDR1 SGHDT, CDR2 YYEEEE. Trimming pared 0 bases from V and 0 bases from J, leaving 7 bases between.

This clone appeared a few times. V and J are TRBV5-4 and TRBJ1-3, with TRBD1 as a possible D gene (5 bases). Deletions cut 4 bases from V and 4 bases from J, with 18 bases between. Germline-derived CDR1 and CDR2 are SGHNT and YYREEE (reference sequence). The CDR3 contains 16 residues. The DNA of the CDR3 is TGTGCCAGCAGCCACGCGTTTGGGGCGGACGGAAACACCATATATTTT. The encoded protein is CASSHAFGADGNTIYF.

The V gene is TRBV18, the J gene TRBJ1-5; no definite D call. Deletions cut 2 bases from V and 4 bases from J, with 9 bases between. The germline CDR1 and CDR2 sequences are KGHSH and LQKENI. The length of the CDR3 is 14 residues. The CDR3 region is CASSPSNWNQPQHF. DNA of the CDR3: TGTGCCAGCTCACCAAGTAACTGGAATCAGCCCCAGCATTTT.

Only one count was recorded for this clone. This chain joins TRBV7-9 and TRBJ1-4; tentatively, D is TRBD1 (5 bases). The CDR3 has 15 amino acids. CDR1 and CDR2 (germline): SEHNR, FQNEAQ (reference sequence). The V end was cut by 1 base, the J end by 2 bases, with 8 bases between. The CDR3 loop is CASSLGAGTNEKLFF. CDR3 nucleotides: TGTGCCAGCAGCTTAGGGGCAGGGACTAATGAAAAACTGTTTTTT.

The chain employs TRBV7-2 and TRBJ2-5, with TRBD2 matching over 8 bases. V dropped 5 bases and J dropped 3; count of bases not matched to a gene: 5. Germline lookup yields CDR1 SGHTA and CDR2 FQGNSA. This CDR3 contains 14 residues. CDR3 in amino acids: CASSESLAEETQYF. The CDR3 bases are TGTGCCAGCAGCGAATCACTAGCGGAAGAGACCCAGTACTTC.

The chain uses TRBV4-3 and TRBJ2-1, with D tentatively TRBD1 (5 bases). The CDR3 covers 19 residues. Per the germline V gene, CDR1 is LGHNA and CDR2 is YSLEER. Trimming shortened V by 0 bases and J by 1 base, and 19 bases separated the two germline ends. DNA of the CDR3: TGCGCCAGCAGCCAAGATGTACAGGCAGTAATAGGGTCCTACAATGAGCAGTTCTTC. Its translation is CASSQDVQAVIGSYNEQFF.